This is a list of T cell receptor beta chains from one sample in a study of identical twins. TCRdb used MiXCR to reprocess the 5' RACE reads, holding one entry per CDR3 protein. The sample yields roughly 700,000 distinct CDR3 sequences, less than 10% seen once. These data were also filed under a second study, of yellow fever vaccine responses in identical twins.

Specimen: PBMCs. These receptors were obtained from a woman aged 18-29 years in good health. Both conserved end residues are part of each CDR3.

v_call cdr3_aa
TRBV4-3 CASSQDPRGTSTDTQYF
TRBV28 CASRTSTGELFF
TRBV3-1 CASSLLGGAVMNTEAFF
TRBV28 CASVGQGNIQYF
TRBV29-1 CSVDGPSTDTQYF
TRBV24-1 CATSSGLGFGRETQYF
TRBV24-1 CATSDPSAGTYGYTF
TRBV9 CASSMRSSGANVLTF
TRBV29-1 CSVDSRVKETQYF
TRBV27 CASRSTGGPEYF
TRBV7-2 CASSLWVSGSTDTQYF
TRBV20-1 CSARLSTGELFF
TRBV29-1 CSVEVGGFGLQKTQYF
TRBV20-1 CSAGRTGAGELFF
TRBV29-1 CSYRRGQETQYF
TRBV7-9 CASSRREHTDTQYF
TRBV28 CASSFGIVLANEQFF
TRBV6-6 CASSLGPDYGYTF
TRBV10-3 CAISETLTATEAFF
TRBV6-1 CASSEALWPAGELAKNIQYF
TRBV27 CASSAPQLAPTGNEQFF
TRBV3-1 CASSPQRPGGTDTQYF
TRBV10-3 CAISRTGGDSGANVLTF
TRBV6-2/TRBV6-3 CASSYLAGEGEQYF
TRBV29-1 CSVSRDIQETQYF
TRBV7-9 CASSAGTSVGDTQYF
TRBV7-2 CASSSRTSGHNEQFF
TRBV21-1 CASSKSRVNIQYF
TRBV12-3/TRBV12-4 CASSPDEREGYEQYF
TRBV12-3/TRBV12-4 CASSLQTSGRAETQYF
TRBV19 CASIARDKTVTGELFF
TRBV10-3 CAAGGNTDTQYF
TRBV7-2 CASSLESGGRSNEQFF
TRBV7-9 CASSSRLAAYEQYF
TRBV6-1 CAAGLKDTDTQYF
TRBV27 CASRTGGYGYTF
TRBV10-3 CAISESGGNQPQHF
TRBV10-2 CASSDQTGTSGNYGYEQYF
TRBV20-1 CSAGQADYTYEQYF
TRBV6-2/TRBV6-3 CASRDWGAQYF
TRBV20-1 CCARDLSGTSGGGGYNEQFF
TRBV3-1 CASSRQAPGELFF
TRBV3-1 CASSPDTGLNTEAFF
TRBV5-1 CASSLNGYNEQFF
TRBV20-1 CSARGRGLQGQPQHF
TRBV5-1 CASSLMGLDEKLFF
TRBV5-1 CASRQDGGEEKLFF
TRBV5-1 CASSGGGPQETQYF
TRBV12-3/TRBV12-4 CASSPRQVDNEQFF
TRBV29-1 CSVGTSGSSTDTQYF
TRBV12-3/TRBV12-4 CASRGGPSETQYF
TRBV12-3/TRBV12-4 CASTHIGTQYF
TRBV27 CATGVGYEQYF
TRBV20-1 CSAAQGATEAFF